This T cell receptor beta chain stems from a study of T cells after yellow fever vaccination. This clonotype was recorded many times. The CDR3 is 13 amino acids. The V gene's germline CDR1 is SGHTA and CDR2 FQGNSA. The germline V and J ends were trimmed by 4 bases and 2 bases, with 8 bases remaining between them. Generation of TCR cDNA used 5'RACE template switching (which added a universal primer site and UMIs). TCRdb re-analysed the 5' RACE reads in MiXCR, keeping a single row per CDR3 protein. The sample contains about 160,000 distinct CDR3 sequences, around 7.3% of which appear only once. The receptor was isolated from a man aged 18 to 29 who received the YFV17D yellow fever vaccine. The specimen comprised CD4+ T cells sorted from PBMCs, sampled 5 days after the first yellow fever vaccination. This chain uses TRBV7-2 with TRBJ1-1; D unresolved. CDR3 sequence reads: CASSSNLNTEAFF. The DNA of the CDR3 is TGTGCCAGCAGCTCAAACCTAAACACTGAAGCTTTCTTT.